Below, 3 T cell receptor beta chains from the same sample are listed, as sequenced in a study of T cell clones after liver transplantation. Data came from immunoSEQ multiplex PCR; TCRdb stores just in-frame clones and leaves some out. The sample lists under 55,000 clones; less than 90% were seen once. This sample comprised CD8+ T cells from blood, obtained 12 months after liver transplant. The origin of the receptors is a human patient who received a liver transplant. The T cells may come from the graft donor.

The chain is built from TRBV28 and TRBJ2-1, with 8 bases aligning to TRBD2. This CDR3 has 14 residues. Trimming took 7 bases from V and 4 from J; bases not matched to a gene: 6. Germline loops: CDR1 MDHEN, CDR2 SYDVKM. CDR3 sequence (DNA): TGTGCCAGCAATTCTCTAGCGGGTTACAATGAGCAGTTCTTC. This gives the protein CASNSLAGYNEQFF.

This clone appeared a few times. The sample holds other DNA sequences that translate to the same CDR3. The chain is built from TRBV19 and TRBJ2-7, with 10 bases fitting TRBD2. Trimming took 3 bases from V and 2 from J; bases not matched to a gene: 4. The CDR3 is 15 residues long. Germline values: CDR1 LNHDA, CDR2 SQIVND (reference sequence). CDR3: CASSMTSGLTYEQYF. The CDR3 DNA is TGTGCCAGTAGTATGACTAGCGGGCTTACCTACGAGCAGTACTTC.

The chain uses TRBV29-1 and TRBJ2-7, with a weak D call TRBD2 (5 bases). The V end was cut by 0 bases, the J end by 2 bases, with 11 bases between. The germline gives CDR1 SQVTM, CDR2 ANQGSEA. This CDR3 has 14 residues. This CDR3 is CSVEDKGEAYEQYF. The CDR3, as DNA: TGCAGCGTTGAAGATAAGGGAGAAGCCTACGAGCAGTACTTC.